The 17 T cell receptor beta chains below were found in one sample sequenced in a study of Ad26.COV2.S vaccination and SARS-CoV-2 variants. TCRdb's table, derived via immunoSEQ multiplex PCR, lists solely in-frame clones and lacks some. The sample yields roughly 380,000 clones, just over 90% seen once. This material consisted of peripheral blood, taken after recovery from COVID-19. The receptor set was obtained from a human donor who had recovered from COVID-19.

The J gene is TRBJ2-3, the V gene TRBV5-6; 8 bases line up with TRBD1. V shed 0 bases, J shed 15 bases, and the junction held 12 bases outside the gene matches. This CDR3 contains 14 residues. CDR1 is SGHDT and CDR2 is YYEEEE in the germline V gene. This chain's CDR3 is CASSLAYGTGPNYF. Here the CDR3 DNA reads TGTGCCAGCAGCTTGGCCTATGGGACAGGACCGAATTATTTT.

The chain uses TRBV6-5 and TRBJ2-2; D may be TRBD2 (5 bases). The CDR3 has 14 amino acids. In germline, CDR1 is MNHEY, CDR2 SVGAGI. V lost 9 bases, J lost 0 bases, and 11 bases lay in between. The CDR3 nucleotides read TGTGCCAGTTCGGACTCCCCGAACACCGGGGAGCTGTTTTTT. Protein product: CASSDSPNTGELFF.

This chain connects TRBV6-2 or TRBV6-3 to TRBJ2-7, with TRBD1 as a possible D gene (5 bases). This CDR3 spans 14 amino acids. From germline, CDR1 is MNHEY and CDR2 SVGEGT. Trimming took off 4 bases at V and 2 bases at J, with 12 bases between the two ends. The CDR3 bases are TGTGCCAGCAGTTCCCCAGGGAAAACCTACGAGCAGTACTTC. It yields the protein CASSSPGKTYEQYF.

This sequence joins TRBV7-6 and TRBJ2-5; no clear D. Germline loops: CDR1 SGHVS, CDR2 FNYEAQ. This CDR3 has 15 amino acids. Trimming shortened V by 1 base and J by 5 bases, and 14 bases separated the two germline ends. The CDR3 nucleotides read TGTGCCAGCAGCTTAGTCCCGGGTCTTCGGGAGACCCAGTACTTC. This gives the protein CASSLVPGLRETQYF.

Only one count was recorded for this clone. V is TRBV18 and J is TRBJ1-2; D perhaps matches TRBD1 (5 bases). V lost 0 bases, J lost 11 bases, and 16 bases lay in between. There are 14 residues in the CDR3. From germline, CDR1 is KGHSH and CDR2 LQKENI. In nucleotides, the CDR3 is TGTGCCAGCTCACCACCGGTCAAGGGGATGGGGTACACCTTC. This translates into CASSPPVKGMGYTF.

The CDR3 reads CASSYRIGRDYEQYF. Here the CDR3 DNA reads TGTGCCAGCAGTTACCGGATCGGCAGGGACTACGAGCAGTACTTC. The gene calls are TRBV6-2 or TRBV6-3 and TRBJ2-7; possible D gene TRBD1, 5 bases. Germline V gene data show CDR1 as MNHEY and CDR2 as SVGEGT. The CDR3 has 15 residues. Trimming left V 2 bases short and J 3 bases short, with 14 bases between.

The V and J genes are TRBV7-8 and TRBJ2-1; no clear D gene. Germline values: CDR1 SGHVS, CDR2 FQNEAQ. V was trimmed by 1 base and J by 3 bases, leaving 10 bases between them. This CDR3 contains 15 residues. The CDR3 here is CASSLGPTVYNEQFF. As DNA, the CDR3 is TGTGCCAGCAGCTTAGGACCAACGGTCTACAATGAGCAGTTCTTC.

J is TRBJ2-5 and V is TRBV15; D is unclear. Germline V lookup: CDR1 LNHNV, CDR2 YYDKDF (reference sequence). The CDR3 is 15 residues long. V lost 2 bases to trimming and J lost 1 base, with 11 bases between them. CDR3 in amino acids: CATSRSRVPQETQYF. In DNA form, the CDR3 reads TGTGCCACCAGCAGATCCAGAGTACCCCAAGAGACCCAGTACTTC.

The gene calls are TRBV19 and TRBJ1-6; 7 bases match TRBD1. The CDR3 is 16 residues long. Trimming took 1 base from V and 8 from J; bases not matched to a gene: 8. Germline CDR1 LNHDA, CDR2 SQIVND (reference sequence). The CDR3 loop is CASSIGPKQGYSPLHF. CDR3 DNA: TGTGCCAGTAGTATAGGGCCAAAACAGGGGTATTCACCCCTCCACTTT.

This clone appeared many times. The V call is TRBV12-5, the J call TRBJ2-3, with 10 bases lining up with TRBD1. The CDR3 length is 16 residues. Germline CDR1 is LGHNT and CDR2 is FRNRAP. Trimming removed 5 bases from V and 2 bases from J; junction bases left unmatched: 7. The CDR3 nucleotides read TGTGCTAGTGGTCTCGACAGGGGGCTTAACACAGATACGCAGTATTTT. Protein sequence: CASGLDRGLNTDTQYF.

This chain links TRBV12-5 with TRBJ1-1, with D hard to call. V lost 5 bases and J lost 4, with 11 bases in between. Germline V CDR1 and CDR2: LGHNT, FRNRAP. The CDR3 sequence is 13 residues long. The CDR3 sequence: CASGGSKGTEAFF. For the CDR3, the DNA is TGTGCTAGTGGTGGTTCAAAAGGCACTGAAGCTTTCTTT.

V gene TRBV7-9 combines with J gene TRBJ1-2, with TRBD1 matching over 11 bases. This CDR3 has 18 residues. Trimming at V came to 5 bases and at J to 1 base, leaving 12 bases not matched to a gene. CDR1 is SEHNR and CDR2 is FQNEAQ in the germline V gene (reference sequence). CDR3 bases: TGTGCCAGCAGCAAAAAAGGACAGGGGGCCCACTTTAACTATGGCTACACCTTC. This gives the protein CASSKKGQGAHFNYGYTF. Variable domain in full (rest from reference TRBV7-9 and TRBJ1-2): DTGVSQNPRHKITKRGQNVTFRCDPISEHNRLYWYRQTLGQGPEFLTYFQNEAQLEKSRLLSDRFSAERPKGSFSTLEIQRTEQGDSAMYLCASSKKGQGAHFNYGYTFGSGTRLTVV.

V is TRBV12-3 or TRBV12-4 and J is TRBJ2-2, with D possibly TRBD2 on 5 matching bases. CDR3 size: 13 residues. Trimming shortened V by 11 bases and J by 2 bases, and 12 bases separated the two germline ends. CDR3 sequence: CAGRRGNTGELFF. The CDR3 DNA reads TGTGCCGGCCGACGGGGTAACACCGGGGAGCTGTTTTTT.

The chain carries TRBV5-1 and TRBJ2-5; D is unresolved. The V gene lost 2 bases and the J gene lost 5 bases, with 10 bases spanning the gap. Germline assignment: CDR1 SGHRS and CDR2 YFSETQ. CDR3 length: 13 residues. CDR3 bases: TGCGCCAGCAGCTTTCAGAGTGAGGAGACCCAGTACTTC. The encoded protein is CASSFQSEETQYF. Supplemented by reference TRBV5-1 and TRBJ2-5, the full variable domain reads KAGVTQTPRYLIKTRGQQVTLSCSPISGHRSVSWYQQTPGQGLQFLFEYFSETQRNKGNFPGRFSGRQFSNSRSEMNVSTLELGDSALYLCASSFQSEETQYFGPGTRLLVL.

V usage is TRBV5-4 and J usage is TRBJ1-1, with 7 bases that match TRBD1. V gave up 4 bases and J gave up 4 bases; unmatched junction bases: 7. This CDR3 is built from 14 residues. Germline V gives CDR1 SGHNT, CDR2 YYREEE (reference sequence). In DNA form, the CDR3 reads TGTGCCAGCAGCGCCAACAGGGGAGGCACTGAAGCTTTCTTT. Protein product: CASSANRGGTEAFF. The complete variable domain, with remaining parts taken from reference TRBV5-4 and TRBJ1-1, reads ETGVTQSPTHLIKTRGQQVTLRCSSQSGHNTVSWYQQALGQGPQFIFQYYREEENGRGNFPPRFSGLQFPNYSSELNVNALELDDSALYLCASSANRGGTEAFFGQGTRLTVV.

This clone was detected only a few times. The chain recombines TRBV4-3 with TRBJ1-3; D is possibly TRBD1 (5 bases). Trimming took off 0 bases at V and 4 bases at J, with 13 bases between the two ends. This CDR3 is built from 16 residues. Germline V gives CDR1 LGHNA, CDR2 YSLEER. The DNA for the CDR3 is TGCGCCAGCAGCCAAGATCGCCTCGGGGGAGGAAACACCATATATTTT. This encodes CASSQDRLGGGNTIYF.

V is TRBV6-4 and J is TRBJ1-1; D unclear. Looked up from germline, CDR1 is MRHNA and CDR2 is SNTAGT. V dropped 7 bases and J dropped 2 bases, with 11 bases sitting between them. CDR3 length: 13 residues. CDR3 DNA: TGTGCCAGCAAGTTTAACTACAACACTGAAGCTTTCTTT. Its translation: CASKFNYNTEAFF.